The 25 T cell receptor beta chains below were found in one sample sequenced in a study of blood T cell repertoires in COVID-19. Assay used: immunoSEQ multiplex PCR; TCRdb lists only in-frame clones, some missing. The sample holds 60,000 to 95,000 clones, around nine tenths seen once. Sequencing was carried out using peripheral blood. These receptors were collected from a woman older than 75 with active or convalescent COVID-19.

The chain has TRBV7-6 and TRBJ2-3; D may be TRBD2 (6 bases). CDR3 length equals 15 residues. V was trimmed by 6 bases and J by 0 bases, leaving 13 bases between them. The germline V gene has CDR1 SGHVS and CDR2 FNYEAQ. CDR3 DNA: TGTGCCAGCAGTTTTGCGGGGCTAAGCACAGATACGCAGTATTTT. This codes for CASSFAGLSTDTQYF.

The chain combines TRBV5-4 with TRBJ2-3; maybe TRBD1 (5 bases). This CDR3 contains 16 residues. V dropped 0 bases and J dropped 2 bases, with 13 bases sitting between them. The germline V gene encodes CDR1 SGHNT and CDR2 YYREEE (reference sequence). The CDR3 here is CASSLVSGNPTDTQYF. CDR3 coding DNA: TGTGCCAGCAGCTTGGTGTCAGGGAATCCCACAGATACGCAGTATTTT.

The chain has TRBV7-8 and TRBJ1-2; D is unresolved. The CDR3 runs to 13 residues. V lost 4 bases, J lost 2 bases, and 8 bases lay in between. Germline lookup yields CDR1 SGHVS and CDR2 FQNEAQ. DNA for the CDR3: TGTGCCAGCAGCTCGACGGGGAACTATGGCTACACCTTC. Its protein product is CASSSTGNYGYTF.

This clone has just a few counts. CDR3 nucleotides: TGTGCCAGCAGTGAAGGTCACCTACATCAGCCCCAGCATTTT. Translating gives CASSEGHLHQPQHF. The chain uses TRBV25-1 and TRBJ1-5, with unresolved D. CDR1 is MGHDK and CDR2 is SYGVNS in the germline V gene. This CDR3 spans 14 amino acids. Trimming left V 2 bases short and J 5 bases short, with 10 bases between.

This clone was detected only once. This chain links TRBV7-9 with TRBJ2-3, with 11 bases fitting TRBD1. The CDR3 consists of 14 residues. Trimming cost V 6 bases and J 4 bases; bases outside gene matches: 3. CDR1 is SEHNR and CDR2 is FQNEAQ in the germline V gene (reference sequence). DNA of the CDR3: TGTGCCAGCAGATGGACAGGGGGCCCAGATACGCAGTATTTT. Residues: CASRWTGGPDTQYF.

This chain connects TRBV7-3 to TRBJ2-5, with D perhaps matching TRBD1 (6 bases). The ends were cut back, 5 bases at V and 9 bases at J, with 25 bases in the middle. The CDR3 covers 16 residues. Germline CDR1 SGHTA, CDR2 FQGTGA. Here the CDR3 reads CASSPAGPDRRVAQYF. CDR3 sequence (DNA): TGTGCCAGCAGCCCAGCCGGGCCAGACAGGCGAGTGGCCCAGTACTTC.

The chain joins TRBV29-1 to TRBJ1-4; possibly TRBD1 for D (6 bases). The CDR3 totals 13 residues. In germline, CDR1 is SQVTM, CDR2 ANQGSEA. V lost 7 bases to trimming and J lost 4 bases, with 13 bases between them. The CDR3 bases are TGCAGCGGCAGGGGCCGATTTAATGAAAAACTGTTTTTT. Translating it yields CSGRGRFNEKLFF.

This clone was seen a handful of times. The chain uses TRBV4-2 and TRBJ2-6; D uncertain. Germline V gene data show CDR1 as LGHNA and CDR2 as YNFKEQ. V was clipped by 5 bases and J by 1 base, with 9 bases between them. CDR3 size: 15 residues. The CDR3 loop is CASSGRDSGANVLTF. The DNA of the CDR3 is TGTGCCAGCAGCGGGCGTGATTCTGGGGCCAACGTCCTGACTTTC.

The chain's CDR3 is CASSLGEEELFF. The CDR3 DNA sequence: TGTGCCAGCAGCTTAGGCGAAGAGGAGCTGTTTTTT. The chain links TRBV11-2 to TRBJ2-2; no clear D. Germline V gene data show CDR1 as SGHAT and CDR2 as FQNNGV. The CDR3 sequence is 12 residues long. Trimming took off 1 base at V and 10 bases at J, with 7 bases between the two ends.

The count of this clone is one. This rearrangement joins TRBV7-2 to TRBJ1-1; D is unresolved. Germline CDR1 is SGHTA and CDR2 is FQGNSA. Trimming removed 3 bases from V and 6 bases from J, with 11 bases in between. The CDR3 length is 13 residues. The CDR3 nucleotides read TGTGCCAGCAGCTTTAGCGAGGCCGCTGAAGCTTTCTTT. Encoded protein: CASSFSEAAEAFF.

J is TRBJ2-3 and V is TRBV15, with a weak D call TRBD2 (5 bases). The CDR3 totals 12 residues. Germline V CDR1 and CDR2: LNHNV, YYDKDF (reference sequence). Trimming left V 5 bases short and J 7 bases short, with 10 bases between. As DNA, the CDR3 is TGTGCCACCAGCGGACTGGCAAATACGCAGTATTTT. This sequence encodes CATSGLANTQYF.

V gene TRBV28 combines with J gene TRBJ1-2; 11 bases agree with TRBD1. The CDR3 contains 13 residues. CDR1 and CDR2 from the germline V gene are MDHEN and SYDVKM. After removal of 8 bases from V and 4 bases from J, the junction contained 3 bases not matched to a gene. The CDR3 reads CASGTGGPYGYTF. The CDR3 region has the DNA TGTGCCAGCGGGACAGGGGGACCCTATGGCTACACCTTC.

CDR3 nucleotide sequence: TGTGCCATCTCAAGACTAGCGGAGAGCACAGATACGCAGTATTTT. Translating gives CAISRLAESTDTQYF. This sequence joins TRBV10-3 and TRBJ2-3; 9 nucleotides match TRBD2. V lost 8 bases to trimming and J lost 0 bases; unmatched junction nucleotides: 6. CDR1 is ENHRY, CDR2 SYGVKD, per germline. The CDR3 loop spans 15 amino acids.

This clone was recorded once. In DNA, the CDR3 is TGTGCCATCAGTGAGTCTGGAGCCCCACCCCTCCACTTT. This sequence encodes CAISESGAPPLHF. The chain recombines TRBV10-3 with TRBJ1-6; D gene ambiguous. The germline V gene encodes CDR1 ENHRY and CDR2 SYGVKD. This CDR3 spans 13 amino acids. Between the trimmed V and J ends, which lost 0 bases and 11 bases, there was a span of 8 bases.

This rearrangement joins TRBV30 to TRBJ2-7; D is perhaps TRBD2 (6 bases). CDR3 length: 13 residues. With 4 bases removed from V and 2 bases from J, the gap between germline ends came to 12 bases. Germline CDR1 is GTSNPN and CDR2 is SVGIG (reference sequence). For the CDR3, the DNA is TGTGCCTGGATGGAGGGGCCCCCCTACGAGCAGTACTTC. Amino acids: CAWMEGPPYEQYF.

The J gene is TRBJ1-2, the V gene TRBV5-1; 9 positions match TRBD1. The germline V gene has CDR1 SGHRS and CDR2 YFSETQ. With V trimmed by 3 bases and J by 6 bases, 6 bases remained unmatched. CDR3 length equals 14 residues. CDR3 nucleotides: TGCGCCAGCAGCTACGGGACAGGGCCCCATGGCTACACCTTC. It specifies CASSYGTGPHGYTF.

The chain joins TRBV7-9 to TRBJ1-2; 7 positions agree with TRBD1. The V gene's germline CDR1 is SEHNR and CDR2 FQNEAQ (reference sequence). V lost 5 bases and J lost 0; bases outside the gene matches: 9. The CDR3 is made up of 16 amino acids. The CDR3 DNA reads TGTGCCAGCAGCCCCGATGGGACAGAACCTAACTATGGCTACACCTTC. It yields the protein CASSPDGTEPNYGYTF.

The CDR3 DNA reads TGCGCCAGCAGCCAAGGGGCTAGCGGGGGTCAGAAGACCCAGTACTTC. Translated, it gives CASSQGASGGQKTQYF. The chain has TRBV4-1 and TRBJ2-5, with 10 nucleotides matching TRBD2. CDR3 size: 16 residues. Germline V lookup: CDR1 MGHRA, CDR2 YSYEKL. V lost 1 base to trimming and J lost 6 bases; unmatched junction nucleotides: 8.

The chain recombines TRBV10-2 with TRBJ2-2; 11 nucleotides line up with TRBD2. This CDR3 comprises 16 residues. Trimming cost V 7 bases and J 6 bases; bases outside gene matches: 10. From germline, CDR1 is WSHSY and CDR2 SAAADI. The CDR3 DNA reads as TGCGCCAGCACCGTAGCGGGGGGGATTGGCCCCGGGGAGCTGTTTTTT. The encoded protein is CASTVAGGIGPGELFF.

The chain has TRBV9 and TRBJ2-1; 7 bases line up with TRBD2. The CDR3 consists of 14 residues. V lost 2 bases and J lost 5; bases outside the gene matches: 4. Per the germline V gene, CDR1 is SGDLS and CDR2 is YYNGEE. As DNA, the CDR3 is TGTGCCAGCAGCGTCGGGGGGTTGGACAATGAGCAGTTCTTC. Its protein product is CASSVGGLDNEQFF.

The chain links TRBV7-3 to TRBJ1-1, with unresolved D. Germline lookup yields CDR1 SGHTA and CDR2 FQGTGA. Trimming pared 5 bases from V and 5 bases from J, leaving 15 bases between. CDR3 length equals 14 residues. The CDR3 loop reads CASSLNPGETEAFF. The CDR3, as DNA: TGTGCCAGCAGCCTTAACCCCGGGGAGACTGAAGCTTTCTTT.

This chain joins TRBV9 and TRBJ1-6; 7 nucleotides match TRBD1. Unmatched junction bases numbered 17, after V lost 4 bases and J lost 13 bases. The CDR3 spans 16 residues. Germline CDR1 and CDR2: SGDLS and YYNGEE. CDR3 sequence reads: CASSPQTGILSSPLHF. The CDR3 DNA reads TGTGCCAGCAGCCCTCAGACAGGGATCCTTAGTTCGCCCCTCCACTTT.

The chain recombines TRBV27 with TRBJ2-1, with 10 bases lining up with TRBD2. The CDR3 totals 11 residues. V lost 3 bases and J lost 15; bases outside the gene matches: 2. The V gene's germline CDR1 is MNHEY and CDR2 SMNVEV (reference sequence). CDR3 loop: CASSFSGGTFF. CDR3 bases: TGTGCCAGCAGTTTTAGCGGGGGGACGTTCTTC.

The chain combines TRBV19 with TRBJ1-2; D remains unclear. Germline V gene sequence: CDR1 LNHDA, CDR2 SQIVND (reference sequence). The CDR3 contains 14 residues. V was shortened by 5 bases and J by 4 bases, with 14 bases between the two germline ends. CDR3 loop: CASSAGGTIYGYTF. CDR3 DNA sequence: TGTGCCAGTAGTGCAGGAGGAACTATCTATGGCTACACCTTC.

The chain links TRBV7-9 to TRBJ1-5; the D gene is possibly TRBD1 (5 bases). This CDR3 spans 13 amino acids. The V gene's germline CDR1 is SEHNR and CDR2 FQNEAQ (reference sequence). The V and J ends lost 8 bases and 6 bases respectively, with 14 bases between them. CDR3 sequence: CASQLGASQPQHF. The CDR3 DNA reads as TGTGCCAGCCAGCTAGGGGCAAGTCAGCCCCAGCATTTT.